This T cell receptor beta chain was sequenced for a study of human T cells and chemical hapten exposure. At the level of the study: Sensitization applied 2% DPC to roughly 2 cm by roughly 2 cm of upper inner arm skin.

The germline CDR1 and CDR2 sequences are LGHNA and YNFKEQ. V dropped 1 base and J dropped 1 base, with 11 bases sitting between them. This CDR3 spans 16 amino acids. This clonotype appeared many times. As to time point: patch test 1, 2 weeks after DPC sensitization. This sample's treatment: therapeutic diphenylcyclopropenone sensitization with weekly scalp DPC. TCRdb recomputed calls from the RACE reads with MiXCR, one row per CDR3 protein. The data show fewer than 500,000 distinct CDR3 sequences, about 4.8% seen once. This TCR was sampled from a woman in her forties or fifties with alopecia areata. Some clones in this sample may be carry-over from other donors' samples. The J gene is TRBJ1-5, the V gene TRBV4-2; TRBD1 might be the D (5 bases). The source material was whole blood, sampled in connection with sensitization to the hapten diphenylcyclopropenone (DPC). CDR3 nucleotide sequence: TGTGCCAGCAGCCAAGGGGTGGAGGGGAGCAATCAGCCCCAGCATTTT. This sequence encodes CASSQGVEGSNQPQHF.